The next 10 T cell receptor beta chains were all read from a single sample in a study of T cell responses to AZD1222 COVID-19 vaccine. Data came from immunoSEQ multiplex PCR; TCRdb stores just in-frame clones and leaves some out. The sample shows tens of thousands of clones, around 90% of them seen only once. This material consisted of peripheral blood, taken 28 days after the second AZD1222 dose. These receptors originate from an adult who received the AZD1222 COVID-19 vaccine.

The V gene is TRBV7-3, the J gene TRBJ2-2; D unresolved. Trimming stripped 2 bases from V and 6 bases from J, with 7 bases between. The CDR3 length is 13 residues. Germline V gene sequence: CDR1 SGHTA, CDR2 FQGTGA. CDR3 nucleotides: TGTGCCAGCAGCTTACTGTGGTCCGGGGAGCTGTTTTTT. It encodes CASSLLWSGELFF.

The chain joins TRBV6-5 to TRBJ2-3; 15 bases agree with TRBD2. The CDR3 runs to 15 residues. The V gene's germline CDR1 is MNHEY and CDR2 SVGAGI. J gave up 7 bases and V 7 bases, and 6 bases lay outside the gene matches. The CDR3 loop is CASTRTSGGANTQYF. The DNA of the CDR3 is TGTGCCAGCACCAGGACTAGCGGGGGGGCGAATACGCAGTATTTT.

Points on this clone: Its ends do not fully match the called genes, so a read error is possible. The chain joins TRBV28 to TRBJ1-2, with 7 bases that match TRBD1. Germline loops: CDR1 MDHEN, CDR2 SYDVKM. CDR3 size: 12 residues. The CDR3 here is CASKLLTGQLAF. The DNA for the CDR3 is TGTGCCAGCAAGCTACTTACGGGACAGCTAGCCTTC.

The chain carries TRBV6-6 and TRBJ2-5; a possible D gene is TRBD2 (6 bases). Per germline, CDR1 MNHNY and CDR2 SVGAGI (reference sequence). The germline V and J ends were trimmed by 7 bases and 1 base, with 19 bases remaining between them. This CDR3 region has 16 residues. The CDR3 protein is CASTYGIGRLQETQYF. The CDR3 region has the DNA TGTGCCAGCACCTACGGTATCGGGAGACTCCAAGAGACCCAGTACTTC.

This clone appeared a few times. V usage is TRBV30 and J usage is TRBJ1-6; possibly TRBD1 for D (5 bases). Germline CDR1 reads GTSNPN; CDR2 reads SVGIG (reference sequence). The CDR3 extends over 14 amino acids. With 2 bases removed from V and 10 bases from J, the gap between germline ends came to 15 bases. CDR3 DNA sequence: TGTGCCTGGAGTCAGTATCAGGGACTCTCACCCCTCCACTTT. Amino acids: CAWSQYQGLSPLHF.

V is TRBV5-1 and J is TRBJ1-2; TRBD1 might be the D (5 bases). Per the germline V gene, CDR1 is SGHRS and CDR2 is YFSETQ. The CDR3 contains 13 residues. V shed 2 bases and J shed 6 bases, with 11 bases lying between them. The CDR3 region has the DNA TGCGCCAGCAGCTTCGACAGTCAGAATGGCTACACCTTC. Its translation is CASSFDSQNGYTF.

The genes are TRBV23-1 and TRBJ1-2; D gene unclear. TRBV23-1 belongs to the ORF category, with a function that is uncertain. The germline V and J ends were trimmed by 6 bases and 8 bases, with 13 bases remaining between them. The CDR3 loop spans 12 amino acids. CDR3 region: CASRAPAKGYTF. The CDR3 region has the DNA TGCGCCAGCAGGGCCCCAGCCAAAGGCTACACCTTC.

The V gene is TRBV12-5, the J gene TRBJ2-1; the D is unclear. CDR3 length equals 13 residues. Germline V gives CDR1 LGHNT, CDR2 FRNRAP. V gave up 1 base and J gave up 5 bases, with 6 bases separating them. The CDR3 coding sequence is TGTGCTAGTGGTTTGGGCTATAACAATGAGCAGTTCTTC. This codes for CASGLGYNNEQFF.

The chain carries TRBV2 and TRBJ2-1, with D perhaps TRBD1 (6 bases). The CDR3 is 15 amino acids. Germline V CDR1 and CDR2: SNHLY, FYNNEI. V was shortened by 1 base and J by 9 bases, with 16 bases between the two germline ends. The chain's CDR3 is CASSEVPGQYVEQFF. The CDR3, as DNA: TGTGCCAGCAGTGAAGTCCCAGGACAGTACGTTGAGCAGTTCTTC.

This chain links TRBV24-1 with TRBJ2-1; 8 bases map to TRBD1. Germline V CDR1 and CDR2: KGHDR, SFDVKD. J gave up 7 bases and V 4 bases, and 11 bases lay outside the gene matches. The CDR3 loop spans 16 amino acids. CDR3 sequence: CATSDAWGTGHNEQFF. For the CDR3, the DNA is TGTGCCACCAGTGACGCTTGGGGGACAGGTCATAATGAGCAGTTCTTC.